This TCR beta chain derives from a study of T cell responses to AZD1222 COVID-19 vaccine. Whole-study results and caveats: Per reports, nearly half of all spike-specific TCRs target regions that are unmutated in variants.

Repertoires were generated with immunoSEQ multiplex PCR, while TCRdb's copy carries only in-frame clones and drops some. The table shows about 160,000 clones, with under 95% occurring only once. Of note for this clone: The target antigen is unknown.

Between the trimmed V and J ends, which lost 3 bases and 9 bases, there was a span of 12 bases. CDR1 and CDR2 from the germline V gene are MNHNS and SASEGT. The CDR3 sequence is 14 residues long. The sequencing here drew on peripheral blood, taken 28 days after the second AZD1222 dose. This TCR was recovered from an adult who received the AZD1222 COVID-19 vaccine. The gene calls are TRBV6-1 and TRBJ1-6, with D perhaps TRBD1 (6 bases). The CDR3 reads CASSEIQGFSPLHF. The CDR3 DNA is TGTGCCAGCAGTGAGATACAGGGTTTTTCACCCCTCCACTTT.